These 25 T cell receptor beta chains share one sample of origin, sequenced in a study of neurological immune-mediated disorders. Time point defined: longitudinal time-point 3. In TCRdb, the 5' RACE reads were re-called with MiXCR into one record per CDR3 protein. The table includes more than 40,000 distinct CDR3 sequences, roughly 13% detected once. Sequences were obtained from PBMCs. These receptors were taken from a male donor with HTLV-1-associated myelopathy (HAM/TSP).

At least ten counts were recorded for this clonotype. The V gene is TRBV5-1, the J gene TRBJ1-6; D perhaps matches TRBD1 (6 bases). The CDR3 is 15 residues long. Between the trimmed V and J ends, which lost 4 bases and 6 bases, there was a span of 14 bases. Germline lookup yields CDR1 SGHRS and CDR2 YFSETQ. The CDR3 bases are TGCGCCAGCAGCCCGGTGGGGGGGCCTAATTCACCCCTCCACTTT. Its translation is CASSPVGGPNSPLHF.

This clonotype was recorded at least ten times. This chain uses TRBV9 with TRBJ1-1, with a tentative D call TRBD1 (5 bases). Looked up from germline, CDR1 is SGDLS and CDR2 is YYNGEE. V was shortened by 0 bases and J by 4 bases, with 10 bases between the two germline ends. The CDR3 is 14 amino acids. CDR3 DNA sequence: TGTGCCAGCAGCGTAGCCAGGGAATCCACTGAAGCTTTCTTT. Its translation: CASSVARESTEAFF. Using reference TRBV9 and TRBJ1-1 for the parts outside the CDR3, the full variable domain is DSGVTQTPKHLITATGQRVTLRCSPRSGDLSVYWYQQSLDQGLQFLIQYYNGEERAKGNILERFSAQQFPDLHSELNLSSLELGDSALYFCASSVARESTEAFFGQGTRLTVV.

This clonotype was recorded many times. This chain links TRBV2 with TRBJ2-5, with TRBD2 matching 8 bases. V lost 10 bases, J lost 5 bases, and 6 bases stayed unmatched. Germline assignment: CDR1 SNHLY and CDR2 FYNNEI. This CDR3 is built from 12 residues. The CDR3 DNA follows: TGTGCCATCGGACTAGCCCGGGAGACCCAGTACTTC. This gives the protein CAIGLARETQYF.

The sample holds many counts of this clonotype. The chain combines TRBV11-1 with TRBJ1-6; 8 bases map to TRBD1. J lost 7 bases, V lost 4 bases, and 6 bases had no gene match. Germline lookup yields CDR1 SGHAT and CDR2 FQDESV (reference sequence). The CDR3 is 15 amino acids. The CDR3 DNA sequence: TGTGCCAGCAGCTCCCGACAGGGGCGGAATTCACCCCTCCACTTT. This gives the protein CASSSRQGRNSPLHF.

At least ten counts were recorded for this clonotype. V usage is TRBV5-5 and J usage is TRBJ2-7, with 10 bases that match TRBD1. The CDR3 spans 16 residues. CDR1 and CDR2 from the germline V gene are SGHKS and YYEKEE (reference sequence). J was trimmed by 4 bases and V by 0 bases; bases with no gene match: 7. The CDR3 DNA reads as TGTGCCAGCAGCTTGGACGCCCCGGGACAGGGGTACGAGCAGTACTTC. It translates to CASSLDAPGQGYEQYF.

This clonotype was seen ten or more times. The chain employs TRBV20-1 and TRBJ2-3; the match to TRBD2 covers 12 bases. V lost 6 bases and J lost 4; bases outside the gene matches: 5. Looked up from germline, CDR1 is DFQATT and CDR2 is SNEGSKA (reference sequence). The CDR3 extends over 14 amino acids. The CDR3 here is CSAVLAGGADTQYF. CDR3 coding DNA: TGCAGTGCGGTTCTAGCGGGAGGGGCAGATACGCAGTATTTT.

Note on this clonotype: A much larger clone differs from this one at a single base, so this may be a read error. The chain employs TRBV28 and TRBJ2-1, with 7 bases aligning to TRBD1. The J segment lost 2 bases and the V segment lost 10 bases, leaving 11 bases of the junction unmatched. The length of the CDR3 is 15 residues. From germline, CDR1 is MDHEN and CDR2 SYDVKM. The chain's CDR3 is CANRSRTGPYNEQFF. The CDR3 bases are TGTGCCAACAGATCGCGGACAGGACCCTACAATGAGCAGTTCTTC. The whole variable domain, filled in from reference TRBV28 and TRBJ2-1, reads DVKVTQSSRYLVKRTGEKVFLECVQDMDHENMFWYRQDPGLGLRLIYFSYDVKMKEKGDIPEGYSVSREKKERFSLILESASTNQTSMYLCANRSRTGPYNEQFFGPGTRLTVL.

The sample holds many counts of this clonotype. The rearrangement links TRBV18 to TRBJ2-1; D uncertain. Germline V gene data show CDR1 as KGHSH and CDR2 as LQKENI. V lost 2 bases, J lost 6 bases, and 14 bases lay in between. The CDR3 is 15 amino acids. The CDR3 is CASSPGRAVVNEQFF. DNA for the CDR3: TGTGCCAGCTCACCAGGCCGAGCCGTCGTCAATGAGCAGTTCTTC. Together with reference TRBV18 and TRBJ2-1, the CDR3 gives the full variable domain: NAGVMQNPRHLVRRRGQEARLRCSPMKGHSHVYWYRQLPEEGLKFMVYLQKENIIDESGMPKERFSAEFPKEGPSILRIQQVVRGDSAAYFCASSPGRAVVNEQFFGPGTRLTVL.

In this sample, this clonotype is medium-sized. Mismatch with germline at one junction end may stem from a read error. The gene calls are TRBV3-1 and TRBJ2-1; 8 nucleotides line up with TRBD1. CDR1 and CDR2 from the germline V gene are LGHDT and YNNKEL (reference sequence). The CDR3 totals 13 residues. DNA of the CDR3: TGTGCCAGCAGCCAACTCCCGGACAGGGAGGTGATCTTC. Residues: CASSQLPDREVIF.

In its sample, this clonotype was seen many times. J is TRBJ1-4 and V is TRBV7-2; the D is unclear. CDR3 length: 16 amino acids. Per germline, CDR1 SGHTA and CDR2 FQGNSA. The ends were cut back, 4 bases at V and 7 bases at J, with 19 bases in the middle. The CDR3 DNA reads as TGTGCCAGCAGCTCCTTTCGACCGAGTATGGGTGAAAAACTGTTTTTT. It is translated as CASSSFRPSMGEKLFF.

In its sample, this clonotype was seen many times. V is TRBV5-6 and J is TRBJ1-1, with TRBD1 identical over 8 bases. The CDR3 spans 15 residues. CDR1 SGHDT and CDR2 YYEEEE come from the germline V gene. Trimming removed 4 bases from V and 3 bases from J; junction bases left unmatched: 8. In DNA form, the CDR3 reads TGTGCCAGCAGCCCAGGACAGGGTCGATACACTGAAGCTTTCTTT. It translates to CASSPGQGRYTEAFF.

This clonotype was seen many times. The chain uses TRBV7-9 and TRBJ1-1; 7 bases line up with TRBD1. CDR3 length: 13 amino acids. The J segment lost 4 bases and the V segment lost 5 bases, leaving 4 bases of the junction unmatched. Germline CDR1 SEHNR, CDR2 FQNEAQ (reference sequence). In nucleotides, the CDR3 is TGTGCCAGCAGCACCCGACAGGGCACTGAAGCTTTCTTT. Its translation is CASSTRQGTEAFF.

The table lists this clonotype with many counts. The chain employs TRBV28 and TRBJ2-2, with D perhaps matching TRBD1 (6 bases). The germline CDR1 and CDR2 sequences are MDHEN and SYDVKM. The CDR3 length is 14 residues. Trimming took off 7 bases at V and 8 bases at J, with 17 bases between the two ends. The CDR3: CASIMSGEGGELFF. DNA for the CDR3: TGTGCCAGCATCATGTCAGGGGAAGGAGGGGAGCTGTTTTTT.

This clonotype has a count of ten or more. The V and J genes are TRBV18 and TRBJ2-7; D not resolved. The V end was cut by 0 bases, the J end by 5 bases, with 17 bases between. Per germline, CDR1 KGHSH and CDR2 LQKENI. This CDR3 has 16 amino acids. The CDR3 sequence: CASSPPVRSQVNEQYF. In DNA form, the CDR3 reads TGTGCCAGCTCACCACCGGTCCGTTCCCAGGTGAACGAGCAGTACTTC. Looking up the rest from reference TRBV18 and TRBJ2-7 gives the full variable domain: NAGVMQNPRHLVRRRGQEARLRCSPMKGHSHVYWYRQLPEEGLKFMVYLQKENIIDESGMPKERFSAEFPKEGPSILRIQQVVRGDSAAYFCASSPPVRSQVNEQYFGPGTRLTVT.

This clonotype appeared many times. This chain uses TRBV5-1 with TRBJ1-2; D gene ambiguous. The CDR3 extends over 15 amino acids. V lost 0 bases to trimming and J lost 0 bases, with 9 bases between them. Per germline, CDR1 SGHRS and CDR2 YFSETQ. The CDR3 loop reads CASSLGRGANYGYTF. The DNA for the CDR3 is TGCGCCAGCAGCTTGGGACGGGGAGCTAACTATGGCTACACCTTC.

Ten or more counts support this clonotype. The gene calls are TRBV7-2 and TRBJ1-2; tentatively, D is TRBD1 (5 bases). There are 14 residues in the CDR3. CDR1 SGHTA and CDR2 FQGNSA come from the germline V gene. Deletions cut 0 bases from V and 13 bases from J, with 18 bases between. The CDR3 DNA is TGTGCCAGCAGCTTAGCGGGGCGAAGCGGGACCAGCACCTTC. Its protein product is CASSLAGRSGTSTF. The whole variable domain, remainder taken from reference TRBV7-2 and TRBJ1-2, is GAGVSQSPSNKVTEKGKDVELRCDPISGHTALYWYRQSLGQGLEFLIYFQGNSAPDKSGLPSDRFSAERTGGSVSTLTIQRTQQEDSAVYLCASSLAGRSGTSTFGSGTRLTVV.

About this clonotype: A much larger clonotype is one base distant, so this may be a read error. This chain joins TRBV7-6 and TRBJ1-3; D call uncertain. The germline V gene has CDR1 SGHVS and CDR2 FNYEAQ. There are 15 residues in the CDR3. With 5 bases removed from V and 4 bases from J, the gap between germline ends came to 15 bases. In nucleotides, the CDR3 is TGTGCCAGCAGCGAAGTAACTGTGTCAGGAAACACCATATATTTT. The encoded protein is CASSEVTVSGNTIYF. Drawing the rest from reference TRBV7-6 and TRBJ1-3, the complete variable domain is GAGVSQSPRYKVTKRGQDVALRCDPISGHVSLYWYRQALGQGPEFLTYFNYEAQQDKSGLPNDRFSAERPEGSISTLTIQRTEQRDSAMYRCASSEVTVSGNTIYFGEGSWLTVV.

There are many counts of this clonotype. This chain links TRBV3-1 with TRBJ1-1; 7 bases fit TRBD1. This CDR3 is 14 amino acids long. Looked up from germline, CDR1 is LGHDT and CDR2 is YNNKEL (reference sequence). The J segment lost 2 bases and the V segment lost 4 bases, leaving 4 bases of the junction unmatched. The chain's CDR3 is CASSRGQSNTEAFF. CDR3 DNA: TGTGCCAGCAGCCGGGGACAGTCTAACACTGAAGCTTTCTTT.

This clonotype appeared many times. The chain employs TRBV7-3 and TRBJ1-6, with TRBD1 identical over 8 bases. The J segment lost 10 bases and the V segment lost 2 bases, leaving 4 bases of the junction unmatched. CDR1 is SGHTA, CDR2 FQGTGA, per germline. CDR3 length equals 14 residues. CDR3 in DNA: TGTGCCAGCAGCTTAGACAGGGGAGGATCACCCCTCCACTTT. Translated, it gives CASSLDRGGSPLHF.

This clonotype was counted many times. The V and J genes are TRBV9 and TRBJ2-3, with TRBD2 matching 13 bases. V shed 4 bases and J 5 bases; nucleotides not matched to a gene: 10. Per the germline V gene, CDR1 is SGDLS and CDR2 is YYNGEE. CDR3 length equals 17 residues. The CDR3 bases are TGTGCCAGCAGCCCCAGGGTACTAGCGGGGGGGCAAGATACGCAGTATTTT. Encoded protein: CASSPRVLAGGQDTQYF.

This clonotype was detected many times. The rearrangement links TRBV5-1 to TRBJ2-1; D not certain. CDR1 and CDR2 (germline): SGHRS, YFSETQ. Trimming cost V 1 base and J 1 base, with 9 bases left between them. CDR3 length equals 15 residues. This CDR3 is CASSLWKSSYNEQFF. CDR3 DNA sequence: TGCGCCAGCAGCTTGTGGAAGAGTTCCTACAATGAGCAGTTCTTC.

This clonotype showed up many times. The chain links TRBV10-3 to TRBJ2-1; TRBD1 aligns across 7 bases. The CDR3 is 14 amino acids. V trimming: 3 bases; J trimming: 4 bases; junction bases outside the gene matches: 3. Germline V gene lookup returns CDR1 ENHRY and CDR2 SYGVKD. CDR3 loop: CAISDGTEYNEQFF. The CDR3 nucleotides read TGTGCCATCAGTGACGGGACAGAATACAATGAGCAGTTCTTC.

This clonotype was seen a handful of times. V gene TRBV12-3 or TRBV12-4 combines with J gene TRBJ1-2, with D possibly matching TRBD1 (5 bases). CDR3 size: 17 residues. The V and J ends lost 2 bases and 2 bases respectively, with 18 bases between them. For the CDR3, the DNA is TGTGCCAGCAGTTTATTGCCGGGTGGGGGATCAAACTATGGCTACACCTTC. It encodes CASSLLPGGGSNYGYTF.

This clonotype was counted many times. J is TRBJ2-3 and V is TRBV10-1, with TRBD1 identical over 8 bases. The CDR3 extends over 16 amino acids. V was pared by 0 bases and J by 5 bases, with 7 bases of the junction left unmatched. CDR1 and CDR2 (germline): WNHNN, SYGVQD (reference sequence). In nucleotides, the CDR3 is TGCGCCAGCAGTGAGTCTACAGGGGGTGATAGAGATACGCAGTATTTT. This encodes CASSESTGGDRDTQYF.

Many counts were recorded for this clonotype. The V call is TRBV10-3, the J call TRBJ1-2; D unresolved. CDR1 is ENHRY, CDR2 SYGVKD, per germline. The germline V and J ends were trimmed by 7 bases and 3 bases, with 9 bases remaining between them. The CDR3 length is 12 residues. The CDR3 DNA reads TGTGCCATCAAGGGCGGAGACTATGGCTACACCTTC. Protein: CAIKGGDYGYTF.